A selection of T cell receptor beta chains follows, all from one sample in a study of human T cells and chemical hapten exposure. MiXCR, applied by TCRdb to the RACE reads, yields one record per CDR3 protein. The sample lists approximately 90,000 distinct CDR3 sequences; 10% were seen once. The sample consisted of whole blood, taken in connection with sensitization to the hapten diphenylcyclopropenone (DPC). The receptors originated from a man in his forties or fifties with alopecia areata. Some clones in this sample may be carry-over from other donors' samples. Both conserved end residues are trimmed from each CDR3. The order of the fields is V gene, CDR3 protein.

>TRBV29-1
LGALSNTEAF
>TRBV20-1
SARHRGVNQETQY
>TRBV20-1
SARAESTIY
>TRBV7-2
ASSSVTVSSPLH
>TRBV24-1
ATSDYSGVTDTQY
>TRBV12-3/TRBV12-4
ASRGFSGNTIY
>TRBV7-2
ASSSGTSGTGHNEQF
>TRBV6-5
ASSSRRGETQY
>TRBV12-5
ASGTDLQETQY
>TRBV6-2/TRBV6-3
ASRRDVYNEQF